What follows are 32 T cell receptor beta chains derived from one specimen sequenced in a study of beta chain features in type 1 diabetes. The whole isolated RNA underwent reverse transcription, so sequencing captured expressed TCRB transcripts. Profiled with immunoSEQ multiplex PCR; TCRdb holds only in-frame clones, not every one. The data show more than 300,000 clones, over 9.5% seen once. Sequencing was done on a sample of naive CD4+ T cells from blood. The receptors here all came from a man aged 18 to 35 in good health.

This chain joins TRBV2 and TRBJ1-4, with 8 bases lining up with TRBD1. This CDR3 region has 14 residues. V shed 6 bases and J 5 bases; nucleotides not matched to a gene: 5. The germline gives CDR1 SNHLY, CDR2 FYNNEI. The CDR3: CASSAGTGNEKLFF. CDR3 DNA sequence: TGTGCCAGCAGCGCCGGGACAGGAAATGAAAAACTGTTTTTT.

This clone was seen more than once but under ten times. The chain uses TRBV2 and TRBJ2-4; no reliable D call. CDR1 is SNHLY and CDR2 is FYNNEI in the germline V gene. The ends were cut back, 4 bases at V and 0 bases at J, with 10 bases in the middle. The CDR3 is made up of 15 amino acids. The DNA of the CDR3 is TGTGCCAGCAGTGGCGGAAGTAGAGCCAAAAACATTCAGTACTTC. This sequence encodes CASSGGSRAKNIQYF.

This clone has only a few counts. The genes are TRBV5-4 and TRBJ2-2; the match to TRBD1 covers 7 bases. The junction had 9 bases not matched to a gene; V was cut back by 3 bases and J by 7 bases. The CDR3 consists of 15 residues. From germline, CDR1 is SGHNT and CDR2 YYREEE (reference sequence). The CDR3 DNA reads TGTGCCAGCAGCTCCACCCGGACAGGTGTCGGGGAGCTGTTTTTT. Amino acids: CASSSTRTGVGELFF.

The chain carries TRBV28 and TRBJ2-7; possible D gene TRBD2, 7 bases. Germline CDR1 MDHEN, CDR2 SYDVKM. Trimming stripped 6 bases from V and 1 base from J, with 16 bases between. CDR3 size: 15 residues. The CDR3 DNA sequence: TGTGCCAGCAGCGGGGGAGGGGGAGGTTCCTACGAGCAGTACTTC. It encodes CASSGGGGGSYEQYF. Full variable domain (outside the CDR3, taken from reference TRBV28 and TRBJ2-7): DVKVTQSSRYLVKRTGEKVFLECVQDMDHENMFWYRQDPGLGLRLIYFSYDVKMKEKGDIPEGYSVSREKKERFSLILESASTNQTSMYLCASSGGGGGSYEQYFGPGTRLTVT.

The chain employs TRBV5-4 and TRBJ2-1; 10 nucleotides agree with TRBD2. The germline V gene encodes CDR1 SGHNT and CDR2 YYREEE (reference sequence). The V segment lost 5 bases and the J segment 5 bases; nucleotides outside the gene matches: 7. The CDR3 runs to 15 residues. Written as DNA, the CDR3 is TGTGCCAGCAGTTCGACTAGCGGGTTCAACAATGAGCAGTTCTTC. This gives the protein CASSSTSGFNNEQFF. Together with reference TRBV5-4 and TRBJ2-1, the CDR3 gives the full variable domain: ETGVTQSPTHLIKTRGQQVTLRCSSQSGHNTVSWYQQALGQGPQFIFQYYREEENGRGNFPPRFSGLQFPNYSSELNVNALELDDSALYLCASSSTSGFNNEQFFGPGTRLTVL.

This clone was seen more than once but under ten times. This chain connects TRBV9 to TRBJ2-1; 7 nucleotides line up with TRBD1. With V trimmed by 3 bases and J by 2 bases, 5 bases remained unmatched. Per the germline V gene, CDR1 is SGDLS and CDR2 is YYNGEE. CDR3 size: 15 residues. The chain's CDR3 is CASSGPGQAYNEQFF. The CDR3 bases are TGTGCCAGCAGCGGGCCCGGACAGGCCTACAATGAGCAGTTCTTC.

The chain couples TRBV18 to TRBJ1-1; 7 bases align to TRBD1. J was trimmed by 1 base and V by 8 bases; bases with no gene match: 7. CDR3 length equals 14 residues. The germline CDR1 and CDR2 sequences are KGHSH and LQKENI. In DNA form, the CDR3 reads TGTGCCAGCCAAGATACAGGGGAGAACACTGAAGCTTTCTTT. It codes for CASQDTGENTEAFF.

With regard to this clone: The identical CDR3 is also encoded by other nucleotide sequences in the sample. This chain connects TRBV30 to TRBJ1-5, with D tentatively TRBD1 (5 bases). V lost 2 bases and J 4 bases, leaving 12 bases between the germline ends. The CDR3 contains 14 residues. Germline V CDR1 and CDR2: GTSNPN, SVGIG (reference sequence). Written as DNA, the CDR3 is TGTGCCTGGAGTCTGGGTCAGGGAAATCAGCCCCAGCATTTT. Translation gives CAWSLGQGNQPQHF.

The chain links TRBV6-5 to TRBJ1-1, with 7 bases aligning to TRBD1. The CDR3 runs 15 residues. After removal of 2 bases from V and 5 bases from J, the junction contained 8 bases not matched to a gene. Looked up from germline, CDR1 is MNHEY and CDR2 is SVGAGI. Here the CDR3 reads CASSYQGRGDTEAFF. DNA for the CDR3: TGTGCCAGCAGTTACCAGGGCAGGGGGGATACTGAAGCTTTCTTT.

This chain connects TRBV5-1 to TRBJ2-5; D is possibly TRBD1 (6 bases). Germline assignment: CDR1 SGHRS and CDR2 YFSETQ. This CDR3 spans 14 amino acids. The CDR3 DNA reads as TGCGCGGGGAGCGTTAATGGACAGCAAGAGACCCAGTACTTC. This codes for CAGSVNGQQETQYF. The full variable domain, in which reference TRBV5-1 and TRBJ2-5 provide the parts outside the CDR3, is KAGVTQTPRYLIKTRGQQVTLSCSPISGHRSVSWYQQTPGQGLQFLFEYFSETQRNKGNFPGRFSGRQFSNSRSEMNVSTLELGDSALYLCAGSVNGQQETQYFGPGTRLLVL.

This sequence joins TRBV28 and TRBJ1-6; 8 nucleotides line up with TRBD1. V shed 4 bases, J shed 5 bases, and the junction held 4 bases outside the gene matches. The CDR3 is made up of 15 amino acids. Germline values: CDR1 MDHEN, CDR2 SYDVKM. CDR3 sequence: CASSSGQGDNSPLHF. The CDR3 nucleotides read TGTGCCAGCAGTTCTGGACAGGGAGATAATTCACCCCTCCACTTT. The full variable domain, its missing parts supplied by reference TRBV28 and TRBJ1-6, is DVKVTQSSRYLVKRTGEKVFLECVQDMDHENMFWYRQDPGLGLRLIYFSYDVKMKEKGDIPEGYSVSREKKERFSLILESASTNQTSMYLCASSSGQGDNSPLHFGNGTRLTVT.

The chain has TRBV7-3 and TRBJ2-7; D not certain. Per germline, CDR1 SGHTA and CDR2 FQGTGA. The CDR3 contains 13 residues. Trimming left V 1 base short and J 4 bases short, with 8 bases between. CDR3 DNA sequence: TGTGCCAGCAGCTTAAACGAGGCTTACGAGCAGTACTTC. Amino acids: CASSLNEAYEQYF.

The chain links TRBV6-6 to TRBJ1-6; D gene ambiguous. CDR3 length equals 14 residues. With 7 bases removed from V and 7 bases from J, the gap between germline ends came to 14 bases. The germline gives CDR1 MNHNY, CDR2 SVGAGI (reference sequence). The CDR3 here is CASTTGGNNSPLHF. The CDR3 coding sequence is TGTGCCAGCACCACGGGAGGGAACAATTCACCCCTCCACTTT.

This rearrangement joins TRBV21-1 to TRBJ1-2. TRBV21-1 is a pseudogene segment. CDR3 length: 15 residues. The CDR3 bases are TGTGCCAGCAGCCCCCTACGGGGTTCTAACTATGGCTACACCTTC. As protein: CASSPLRGSNYGYTF.

In this sample, this clone turned up a few times. DNA of the CDR3: TGCGCCAGCAGCCGTTCTGGACTAGCGCCGGACGAGCAGTACTTC. Its translation: CASSRSGLAPDEQYF. The chain links TRBV5-1 to TRBJ2-5, with TRBD2 matching 9 bases. Judging by the DNA end, TRBJ2-7 fits better; the J call may be wrong. Germline CDR1 SGHRS, CDR2 YFSETQ. CDR3 length: 15 residues.

The rearrangement joins TRBV9 to TRBJ1-2, with 8 bases lining up with TRBD1. In germline, CDR1 is SGDLS, CDR2 YYNGEE. This CDR3 region has 18 residues. V lost 0 bases, J lost 8 bases, and 18 bases stayed unmatched. CDR3: CASSVGPTIGQGKEGYTF. CDR3 DNA sequence: TGTGCCAGCAGCGTAGGCCCTACGATCGGACAGGGAAAGGAGGGCTACACCTTC.

This clone was found a few times. The chain recombines TRBV4-1 with TRBJ2-7, with a weak D call TRBD2 (5 bases). Deletions cut 6 bases from V and 2 bases from J, with 11 bases between. Germline V CDR1 and CDR2: MGHRA, YSYEKL. The CDR3 has 13 amino acids. CDR3 protein: CASSPREAYEQYF. In DNA form, the CDR3 reads TGCGCCAGCAGTCCGAGGGAAGCCTACGAGCAGTACTTC.

The chain recombines TRBV7-2 with TRBJ2-5, with D unresolved. Looked up from germline, CDR1 is SGHTA and CDR2 is FQGNSA. V lost 3 bases to trimming and J lost 3 bases, with 8 bases between them. The CDR3 totals 13 residues. The CDR3 here is CASSFAVEETQYF. The CDR3 DNA follows: TGTGCCAGCAGCTTCGCGGTGGAAGAGACCCAGTACTTC.

The chain has TRBV9 and TRBJ1-1; D gene unclear. V was clipped by 0 bases and J by 1 base, with 7 bases between them. Germline V gives CDR1 SGDLS, CDR2 YYNGEE. The CDR3 consists of 14 residues. The CDR3 DNA sequence: TGTGCCAGCAGCGTAGACCCTAAGAACACTGAAGCTTTCTTT. It specifies CASSVDPKNTEAFF. Full variable domain (rest looked up from reference TRBV9 and TRBJ1-1): DSGVTQTPKHLITATGQRVTLRCSPRSGDLSVYWYQQSLDQGLQFLIQYYNGEERAKGNILERFSAQQFPDLHSELNLSSLELGDSALYFCASSVDPKNTEAFFGQGTRLTVV.

As regards this clone: At the DNA level, this CDR3 is encoded by other sequences in the same sample as well. The chain uses TRBV9 and TRBJ2-7, with TRBD1 matching over 9 bases. Germline V gives CDR1 SGDLS, CDR2 YYNGEE. The CDR3 is made up of 15 amino acids. The junction had 5 bases not matched to a gene; V was cut back by 4 bases and J by 0 bases. DNA for the CDR3: TGTGCCAGCAGCCCGCGGGACAGGGCCTCCTACGAGCAGTACTTC. Amino acid sequence: CASSPRDRASYEQYF. Full variable domain (remainder filled in from reference TRBV9 and TRBJ2-7): DSGVTQTPKHLITATGQRVTLRCSPRSGDLSVYWYQQSLDQGLQFLIQYYNGEERAKGNILERFSAQQFPDLHSELNLSSLELGDSALYFCASSPRDRASYEQYFGPGTRLTVT.

This clone turned up a few times. This chain joins TRBV7-9 and TRBJ2-7, with D possibly being TRBD1 (6 bases). The germline V and J ends were trimmed by 0 bases and 9 bases, with 12 bases remaining between them. Germline V lookup: CDR1 SEHNR, CDR2 FQNEAQ (reference sequence). The CDR3 is made up of 13 amino acids. The CDR3 coding sequence is TGTGCCAGCAGCTTAGCGCCAACAGGGCTGCAGTACTTC. Protein: CASSLAPTGLQYF.

This sequence joins TRBV2 and TRBJ2-7; a possible D gene is TRBD1 (6 bases). V was pared by 6 bases and J by 5 bases, with 20 bases between. Looked up from germline, CDR1 is SNHLY and CDR2 is FYNNEI. The CDR3 extends over 15 amino acids. Written as DNA, the CDR3 is TGTGCCAGCAGAGAGCCGGGACAAGGGGGACACGAGCAGTACTTC. Translation gives CASREPGQGGHEQYF.

This clone has just a few counts. The chain links TRBV4-2 to TRBJ1-2; D gene uncertain. The V and J ends lost 1 base and 4 bases respectively, with 13 bases between them. Germline V gene data show CDR1 as LGHNA and CDR2 as YNFKEQ. The CDR3 contains 15 residues. The CDR3 here is CASSQVGGAVYGYTF. The CDR3 nucleotides read TGTGCCAGCAGCCAAGTTGGAGGCGCCGTCTATGGCTACACCTTC.

The rearrangement links TRBV27 to TRBJ2-1; 10 bases fit TRBD1. The CDR3 runs to 16 residues. Unmatched junction bases numbered 7, after V lost 4 bases and J lost 4 bases. CDR1 is MNHEY, CDR2 SMNVEV, per germline (reference sequence). This chain's CDR3 is CASSSKPGQGYNEQFF. CDR3 in DNA: TGTGCCAGCAGTTCCAAACCGGGACAGGGGTACAATGAGCAGTTCTTC.

This clone was found once. CDR3 in amino acids: CSVTTPRISGGLNTGELFF. The CDR3, as DNA: TGCAGCGTTACCACTCCCCGGATTAGCGGGGGCCTGAACACCGGGGAGCTGTTTTTT. This chain joins TRBV29-1 and TRBJ2-2; 9 bases are shared with TRBD2. With 5 bases clipped from V and 1 base from J, the junction kept 17 bases outside the gene matches. Germline CDR1 SQVTM, CDR2 ANQGSEA. CDR3 length: 19 residues.

This chain links TRBV6-5 with TRBJ1-2; 8 bases fit TRBD1. Germline V gives CDR1 MNHEY, CDR2 SVGAGI. The CDR3 sequence is 13 residues long. V dropped 9 bases and J dropped 2; count of bases not matched to a gene: 5. The CDR3: CASNRGKNYGYTF. CDR3 DNA: TGTGCCAGTAACAGGGGGAAGAACTATGGCTACACCTTC.

This chain joins TRBV30 and TRBJ2-5; D unresolved. The V gene lost 4 bases and the J gene lost 5 bases, with 8 bases spanning the gap. The CDR3 extends over 11 amino acids. The germline gives CDR1 GTSNPN, CDR2 SVGIG (reference sequence). This chain's CDR3 is CAWNLRETQYF. Here the CDR3 DNA reads TGTGCCTGGAATCTACGGGAGACCCAGTACTTC.

The V gene is TRBV9, the J gene TRBJ2-1, with D maybe TRBD1 (5 bases). V dropped 4 bases and J dropped 2 bases, with 10 bases sitting between them. This CDR3 region has 14 residues. The V gene's germline CDR1 is SGDLS and CDR2 YYNGEE. CDR3 DNA: TGTGCCAGCAGCCCCATAGGGGCCTACAATGAGCAGTTCTTC. Its translation: CASSPIGAYNEQFF.

J is TRBJ1-1 and V is TRBV28, with D uncertain. CDR1 and CDR2 (germline): MDHEN, SYDVKM. Trimming cost V 6 bases and J 2 bases, with 16 bases left between them. CDR3 length equals 15 residues. DNA for the CDR3: TGTGCCAGCAGCCTGGGTGAAGCGGGAAACACTGAAGCTTTCTTT. It encodes CASSLGEAGNTEAFF. The full variable domain, its missing parts supplied by reference TRBV28 and TRBJ1-1, is DVKVTQSSRYLVKRTGEKVFLECVQDMDHENMFWYRQDPGLGLRLIYFSYDVKMKEKGDIPEGYSVSREKKERFSLILESASTNQTSMYLCASSLGEAGNTEAFFGQGTRLTVV.

This clone was seen a few times. This chain joins TRBV6-5 and TRBJ1-2; D gene unclear. V lost 0 bases, J lost 4 bases, and 12 bases lay in between. CDR1 is MNHEY, CDR2 SVGAGI, per germline. The CDR3 loop spans 15 amino acids. This CDR3 is CASSYSYSASYGYTF. As DNA, the CDR3 is TGTGCCAGCAGTTACTCCTATTCCGCGAGCTATGGCTACACCTTC.

There are a few counts of this clone. This sequence joins TRBV7-9 and TRBJ2-3; tentatively, D is TRBD2 (6 bases). Per the germline V gene, CDR1 is SEHNR and CDR2 is FQNEAQ (reference sequence). The germline V and J ends were trimmed by 6 bases and 2 bases, with 12 bases remaining between them. The CDR3 length is 14 residues. As DNA, the CDR3 is TGTGCCAGCAGGCGGGCGGGACCCACAGATACGCAGTATTTT. Residues: CASRRAGPTDTQYF.

J is TRBJ2-5 and V is TRBV9; TRBD1 matches 7 bases. Germline lookup yields CDR1 SGDLS and CDR2 YYNGEE. With V trimmed by 4 bases and J by 5 bases, 2 bases remained unmatched. This CDR3 has 12 amino acids. CDR3: CASSLDRETQYF. CDR3 in DNA: TGTGCCAGCAGCTTGGACAGGGAGACCCAGTACTTC. The full variable domain, its missing parts supplied by reference TRBV9 and TRBJ2-5, is DSGVTQTPKHLITATGQRVTLRCSPRSGDLSVYWYQQSLDQGLQFLIQYYNGEERAKGNILERFSAQQFPDLHSELNLSSLELGDSALYFCASSLDRETQYFGPGTRLLVL.